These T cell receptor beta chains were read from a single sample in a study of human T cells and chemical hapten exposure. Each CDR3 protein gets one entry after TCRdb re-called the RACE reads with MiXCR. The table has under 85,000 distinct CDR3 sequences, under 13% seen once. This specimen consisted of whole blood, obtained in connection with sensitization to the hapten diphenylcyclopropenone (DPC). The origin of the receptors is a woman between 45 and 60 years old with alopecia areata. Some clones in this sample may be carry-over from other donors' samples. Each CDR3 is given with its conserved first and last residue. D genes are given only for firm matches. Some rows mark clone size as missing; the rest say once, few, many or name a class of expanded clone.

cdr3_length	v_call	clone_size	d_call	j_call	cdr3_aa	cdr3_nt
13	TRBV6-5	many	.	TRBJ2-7	CASSSLITYEQYF	TGTGCCAGCAGTTCATTAATAACCTACGAGCAGTACTTC
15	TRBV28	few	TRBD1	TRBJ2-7	CASSPRGTGPREQYF	TGTGCCAGCAGTCCTCGGGGGACAGGCCCCCGGGAGCAGTACTTC
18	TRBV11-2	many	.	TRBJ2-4	CASSLASPSPMAKNIQYF	TGTGCCAGCAGCTTAGCGTCCCCCAGCCCCATGGCCAAAAACATTCAGTACTTC
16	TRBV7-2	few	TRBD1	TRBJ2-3	CASSLGRDRGTHTQYF	TGTGCCAGCAGCTTAGGCCGGGACAGAGGAACGCATACGCAGTATTTT
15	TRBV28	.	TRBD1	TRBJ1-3	CASSPTLDRGNTIYF	TGTGCCAGCAGTCCGACCCTGGACAGGGGAAACACCATATATTTT
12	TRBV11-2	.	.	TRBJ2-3	CASSSTEDTQYF	TGTGCCAGCAGCTCGACCGAAGATACGCAGTATTTT
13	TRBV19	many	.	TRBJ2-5	CASSGGPGETQYF	TGTGCCAGTAGTGGTGGCCCGGGGGAGACCCAGTACTTC
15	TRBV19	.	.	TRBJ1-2	CASSIDGAGDYGYTF	TGTGCCAGTAGTATAGATGGGGCAGGCGACTATGGCTACACCTTC
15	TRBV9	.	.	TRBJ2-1	CAGSPSRESYNEQFF	TGTGCCGGCTCCCCCTCCCGGGAGTCCTACAATGAGCAGTTCTTC
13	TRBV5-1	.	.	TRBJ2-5	CASSRQTVTTQYF	TGCGCCAGCTCCCGGCAGACCGTTACGACCCAGTACTTC
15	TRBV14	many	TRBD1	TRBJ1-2	CASSQETGSSYGYTF	TGTGCCAGCAGCCAAGAGACAGGGTCCTCTTATGGCTACACCTTC
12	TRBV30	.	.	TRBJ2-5	CAWSNRAETQYF	TGTGCCTGGAGTAACAGGGCAGAGACCCAGTACTTC
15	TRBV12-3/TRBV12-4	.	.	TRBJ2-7	CASTSTRRVSYEQYF	TGTGCCAGCACCTCCACCCGCAGGGTCTCCTACGAGCAGTACTTC
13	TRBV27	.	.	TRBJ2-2	CASSLLGTGELFF	TGTGCCAGCAGTTTATTGGGGACCGGGGAGCTGTTTTTT
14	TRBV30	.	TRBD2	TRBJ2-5	CAWSAGGLQETQYF	TGTGCCTGGAGTGCGGGGGGTCTACAAGAGACCCAGTACTTC
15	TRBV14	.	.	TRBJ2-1	CASSQDPWAASEQFF	TGTGCCAGCAGCCAAGATCCCTGGGCAGCCAGTGAGCAGTTCTTC
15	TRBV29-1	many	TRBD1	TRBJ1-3	CSVPGQGPGGNTIYF	TGCAGCGTGCCGGGACAGGGCCCGGGGGGAAACACCATATATTTT
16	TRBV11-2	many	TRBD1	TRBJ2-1	CASSAGTGSSYNEQFF	TGTGCCAGCAGCGCCGGGACAGGGAGCTCCTACAATGAGCAGTTCTTC
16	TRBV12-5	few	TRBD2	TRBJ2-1	CASGFGRLAGDNEQFF	TGTGCTAGTGGTTTCGGGCGACTAGCGGGAGACAATGAGCAGTTCTTC
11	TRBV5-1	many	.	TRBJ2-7	CASTDLYEQYF	TGCGCCAGCACCGACCTCTACGAGCAGTACTTC
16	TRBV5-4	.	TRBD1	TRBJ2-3	CASSKEGTGFTVTQYF	TGTGCCAGCAGCAAGGAAGGGACAGGGTTCACGGTTACGCAGTATTTT
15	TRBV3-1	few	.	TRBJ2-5	CASSQVAGRKETQYF	TGTGCCAGCAGCCAAGTTGCAGGGAGAAAAGAGACCCAGTACTTC
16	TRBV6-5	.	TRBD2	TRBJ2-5	CASSSAGTSRQETQYF	TGTGCCAGCAGTTCCGCAGGGACTAGCCGGCAAGAGACCCAGTACTTC
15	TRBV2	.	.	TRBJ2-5	CASSEAAARLETQYF	TGTGCCAGCTCGGAAGCGGCCGCTCGGCTAGAGACCCAGTACTTC
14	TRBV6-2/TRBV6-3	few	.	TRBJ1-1	CASSYRGEVTEAFF	TGTGCCAGCAGTTACAGGGGGGAGGTCACTGAAGCTTTCTTT
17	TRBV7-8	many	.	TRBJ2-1	CASRGGLAVPSYNEQFF	TGTGCCAGCAGGGGGGGGCTAGCGGTTCCCTCCTACAATGAGCAGTTCTTC
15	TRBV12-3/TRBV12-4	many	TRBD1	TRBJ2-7	CASSPTGTGAKEQYF	TGTGCCAGCAGCCCTACCGGGACAGGGGCAAAAGAGCAGTACTTC
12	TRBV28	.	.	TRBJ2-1	CASSLGNGEQFF	TGTGCCAGCAGTTTGGGGAATGGTGAGCAGTTCTTC